This record covers a single TCR beta chain. Its antigen is currently unknown. This table comes from immunoSEQ multiplex PCR, and its TCRdb copy is limited to in-frame clones, with some not included. The profile covers 2 million to 3 million clones, with approximately 90% appearing a single time and around 0.14% taken by the ten largest. The data belong to a study of shared clonotypes between healthy human individuals. The overall study: Per donor, CD8 memory used one plate, CD8 naive used two, CD4 memory used three and CD4 naive used three.

Points from the study as a whole: Blood alone was sampled, and tissue repertoires likely differ.

In germline, CDR1 is SGHRS, CDR2 YFSETQ. J gave up 0 bases and V 4 bases, and 13 bases lay outside the gene matches. The CDR3 totals 19 residues. This rearrangement joins TRBV5-1 to TRBJ1-4, with TRBD1 identical over 9 bases. The material sequenced was naive CD4+ T cells sorted from blood. Regarding subset: CD45RA+ positively selected. This receptor was obtained from a man aged 18 to 29 in good health. CDR3 nucleotides: TGCGCCAGCAGCGACGGACAGGGGTTTCTCGGGGCAACTAATGAAAAACTGTTTTTT. This codes for CASSDGQGFLGATNEKLFF.